This T cell receptor (beta chain) comes out of a study of T cell responses to AZD1222 COVID-19 vaccine. CDR3 length equals 15 residues. After removal of 7 bases from V and 7 bases from J, the junction contained 13 bases not matched to a gene. Germline CDR1 is MDHEN and CDR2 is SYDVKM. This table comes from immunoSEQ multiplex PCR, and its TCRdb copy is limited to in-frame clones, with some not included. The sample lists about 110,000 clones, over 85% seen once, with around 3.3% in the top ten. The sequence derives from an adult in good health. This chain links TRBV28 with TRBJ1-1, with 9 bases aligning to TRBD1. The sequenced sample was peripheral blood, obtained on day 0 of MenACWY control vaccination. CDR3 coding DNA: TGTGCCAGCAAATCGGGGGGGACAGGGAGCAGTGAAGCTTTCTTT. This sequence encodes CASKSGGTGSSEAFF. Together with reference TRBV28 and TRBJ1-1, the CDR3 gives the full variable domain: DVKVTQSSRYLVKRTGEKVFLECVQDMDHENMFWYRQDPGLGLRLIYFSYDVKMKEKGDIPEGYSVSREKKERFSLILESASTNQTSMYLCASKSGGTGSSEAFFGQGTRLTVV.